The source of this TCR beta chain is a study of spatial heterogeneity in lung cancer. The time point is: sample taken at primary tumor resection. Whole RNA, isolated from tumor, nontumor lung or frozen PBMC, was sequenced without prior sorting. The donor group consisted of around 70 patients who had untreated, early-stage non-small cell lung cancer. One entry per CDR3 protein results from TCRdb running MiXCR on the 5' RACE reads. The sample has over 9,500 distinct CDR3 sequences; approximately 3.5% are singletons. CDR3 size: 17 residues. Germline V gene lookup returns CDR1 LGHDT and CDR2 YNNKEL (reference sequence). V gave up 6 bases and J gave up 1 base; unmatched junction bases: 13. This clonotype has at least ten counts. This beta chain is a stray sequence in a library constructed for alpha chains; its clone size is not meaningful.

Sequenced material: normal lung tissue next to the tumor, taken at surgery. V and J are TRBV3-1 and TRBJ1-2; 8 bases are a match to TRBD1. The TCR was taken from a male donor with early-stage non-small cell lung cancer. The CDR3 DNA reads TGTGCCAGCAGACCCGGGACAGGATGGACCCTTAACTATGGCTACACCTTC. This gives the protein CASRPGTGWTLNYGYTF.